What follows is one T cell receptor beta chain and its context. The target antigen is unknown. Germline V lookup: CDR1 LNHDA, CDR2 SQIVND (reference sequence). This CDR3 has 14 amino acids. The J segment lost 6 bases and the V segment lost 6 bases, leaving 8 bases of the junction unmatched. Researchers ran the PCR with 60 Vbeta and 13 Jbeta primers. TCRdb's copy holds only in-frame clones and misses some; the assay was immunoSEQ multiplex PCR. Among 220,000 or so clones listed, around 80% were seen once. In nominal health when sampled, donors likely had unrecorded immune exposures nonetheless. This entry is derived from a study of cytomegalovirus exposure and HLA in healthy donors. Overall study findings and caveats: For presence/absence analyses, sequencing depth was assumed to be roughly uniform across donors. Apart from CMV serostatus, no immune exposure information was available. Clonal expansion, a later analysis showed, was greater in HLA-associated TCR beta chains than in equally common others.

The sequencing input was PBMCs. The TCR originated in a man aged 50-60 years in good health and CMV-seronegative. The rearrangement links TRBV19 to TRBJ2-7; 10 bases align to TRBD2. CDR3 amino acids: CASSFSWTSGEQYF. In DNA form, the CDR3 reads TGTGCCAGTAGCTTCAGCTGGACTAGCGGCGAGCAGTACTTC.